The 13 T cell receptor beta chains in this list originate from one sample, sequenced in a study of blood T cell repertoires in COVID-19. Assay: immunoSEQ multiplex PCR; the TCRdb copy retains only in-frame clones and omits some. Found here are about 210,000 clones, approximately 78% of them singletons; the top ten hold approximately 12%. Sequenced sample: peripheral blood. The receptors were sampled from a woman aged 40 to 49 with acute or convalescent COVID-19.

The genes are TRBV9 and TRBJ2-2; D not certain. Per germline, CDR1 SGDLS and CDR2 YYNGEE. The CDR3 covers 14 residues. V shed 0 bases and J shed 4 bases, with 7 bases lying between them. This chain's CDR3 is CASSVGHITGELFF. In DNA form, the CDR3 reads TGTGCCAGCAGCGTAGGACATATCACCGGGGAGCTGTTTTTT.

This sequence joins TRBV2 and TRBJ2-3; 8 nucleotides align to TRBD2. Germline lookup yields CDR1 SNHLY and CDR2 FYNNEI. The V gene end was trimmed by 4 bases and the J gene end by 3 bases; junction bases not matched to a gene: 9. CDR3 length equals 16 residues. The CDR3 DNA is TGTGCCAGCAGTGGAGCCGGGACTAGTGGAACAGATACGCAGTATTTT. Amino acid sequence: CASSGAGTSGTDTQYF.

CDR3 sequence: CASSPYRGGTDTQYF. The CDR3 DNA follows: TGTGCCAGCAGCCCCTACAGGGGAGGCACAGATACGCAGTATTTT. The V and J genes are TRBV3-1 (or the pseudogene TRBV3-2) and TRBJ2-3; 7 bases line up with TRBD1. This CDR3 is built from 15 residues. V was clipped by 4 bases and J by 1 base; unmatched bases: 5. Germline V gives CDR1 LGHDT, CDR2 YNNKEL (reference sequence).

This clone appeared a few times. The chain links TRBV29-1 to TRBJ1-4, with D perhaps matching TRBD1 (5 bases). Trimming took off 3 bases at V and 6 bases at J, with 11 bases between the two ends. Germline V gives CDR1 SQVTM, CDR2 ANQGSEA. The CDR3 has 13 amino acids. The CDR3 protein is CSVEQGGDEKLFF. The CDR3 DNA reads TGCAGCGTTGAGCAGGGAGGAGATGAAAAACTGTTTTTT. The full variable domain, in which reference TRBV29-1 and TRBJ1-4 provide the parts outside the CDR3, is SAVISQKPSRDICQRGTSLTIQCQVDSQVTMMFWYRQQPGQSLTLIATANQGSEATYESGFVIDKFPISRPNLTFSTLTVSNMSPEDSSIYLCSVEQGGDEKLFFGSGTQLSVL.

The chain employs TRBV4-1 and TRBJ1-4, with no clear D. From germline, CDR1 is MGHRA and CDR2 YSYEKL. The CDR3 contains 14 residues. Trimming stripped 4 bases from V and 11 bases from J, with 17 bases between. The DNA of the CDR3 is TGCGCCAGCAGCCTTCTAGATTTCTCTGGTAAACTGTTTTTT. Translated, it gives CASSLLDFSGKLFF.

CDR3 in amino acids: CASDRGHDSNQPQHF. CDR3 DNA sequence: TGTGCCAGCGATAGGGGCCACGATAGCAATCAGCCCCAGCATTTT. V is TRBV6-5 and J is TRBJ1-5; a possible D gene is TRBD1 (5 bases). V lost 8 bases and J lost 0, with 14 bases in between. Germline V gives CDR1 MNHEY, CDR2 SVGAGI. The CDR3 length is 15 residues.

The chain recombines TRBV5-5 with TRBJ1-1; D is undetermined. The CDR3 is made up of 13 amino acids. Germline assignment: CDR1 SGHKS and CDR2 YYEKEE (reference sequence). Trimming took off 1 base at V and 3 bases at J, with 7 bases between the two ends. In DNA form, the CDR3 reads TGTGCCAGCAGCTTGTTGCGGGACACTGAAGCTTTCTTT. Translating gives CASSLLRDTEAFF. The whole variable domain, remainder taken from reference TRBV5-5 and TRBJ1-1, is DAGVTQSPTHLIKTRGQQVTLRCSPISGHKSVSWYQQVLGQGPQFIFQYYEKEERGRGNFPDRFSARQFPNYSSELNVNALLLGDSALYLCASSLLRDTEAFFGQGTRLTVV.

The rearrangement uses TRBV3-1 (or the pseudogene TRBV3-2) and TRBJ1-2; no clear D gene. Germline V gene lookup returns CDR1 LGHDT and CDR2 YNNKEL (reference sequence). The CDR3 covers 15 residues. Trimming removed 4 bases at V and 4 bases at J, with 16 bases between. The CDR3 reads CASSPLNTVTYGYTF. The CDR3 DNA is TGTGCCAGCAGCCCCCTAAACACAGTGACCTATGGCTACACCTTC.

The V call is TRBV29-1, the J call TRBJ1-3; D may be TRBD1 (5 bases). This CDR3 is 13 amino acids long. The V end was cut by 3 bases, the J end by 8 bases, with 14 bases between. Per germline, CDR1 SQVTM and CDR2 ANQGSEA. CDR3 in amino acids: CSVDNGGTDTIYF. CDR3 nucleotide sequence: TGCAGCGTTGATAATGGGGGGACGGACACCATATATTTT.

The rearrangement links TRBV3-1 (or the pseudogene TRBV3-2) to TRBJ1-6, with D tentatively TRBD1 (6 bases). The CDR3 is made up of 16 amino acids. V lost 4 bases, J lost 7 bases, and 17 bases lay in between. CDR1 is LGHDT and CDR2 is YNNKEL in the germline V gene (reference sequence). CDR3 in amino acids: CASSPTGGGSNSPLHF. The CDR3 DNA reads TGTGCCAGCAGCCCCACGGGAGGGGGATCGAATTCACCCCTCCACTTT.

V is TRBV9 and J is TRBJ2-2; D unresolved. The CDR3 covers 13 residues. V lost 0 bases to trimming and J lost 4 bases, with 4 bases between them. Per germline, CDR1 SGDLS and CDR2 YYNGEE. CDR3 sequence (DNA): TGTGCCAGCAGCGTAGGCGGCACCGGGGAGCTGTTTTTT. Translating it yields CASSVGGTGELFF.

The chain is built from TRBV6-5 and TRBJ2-2; D possibly corresponds to TRBD2 (6 bases). Germline assignment: CDR1 MNHEY and CDR2 SVGAGI. V gave up 0 bases and J gave up 10 bases, with 12 bases separating them. The CDR3 consists of 14 residues. For the CDR3, the DNA is TGTGCCAGCAGTTACTCGAGACTAGTGGCGGAGCTGTTTTTT. Translated: CASSYSRLVAELFF.

The CDR3: CASSATTSAYNEQFF. The CDR3 nucleotides are TGTGCCAGCAGCGCGACGACTAGCGCGTACAATGAGCAGTTCTTC. This chain joins TRBV7-2 and TRBJ2-1; 8 bases line up with TRBD2. This CDR3 is built from 15 residues. V lost 5 bases and J lost 4; bases outside the gene matches: 7. Germline V gives CDR1 SGHTA, CDR2 FQGNSA.